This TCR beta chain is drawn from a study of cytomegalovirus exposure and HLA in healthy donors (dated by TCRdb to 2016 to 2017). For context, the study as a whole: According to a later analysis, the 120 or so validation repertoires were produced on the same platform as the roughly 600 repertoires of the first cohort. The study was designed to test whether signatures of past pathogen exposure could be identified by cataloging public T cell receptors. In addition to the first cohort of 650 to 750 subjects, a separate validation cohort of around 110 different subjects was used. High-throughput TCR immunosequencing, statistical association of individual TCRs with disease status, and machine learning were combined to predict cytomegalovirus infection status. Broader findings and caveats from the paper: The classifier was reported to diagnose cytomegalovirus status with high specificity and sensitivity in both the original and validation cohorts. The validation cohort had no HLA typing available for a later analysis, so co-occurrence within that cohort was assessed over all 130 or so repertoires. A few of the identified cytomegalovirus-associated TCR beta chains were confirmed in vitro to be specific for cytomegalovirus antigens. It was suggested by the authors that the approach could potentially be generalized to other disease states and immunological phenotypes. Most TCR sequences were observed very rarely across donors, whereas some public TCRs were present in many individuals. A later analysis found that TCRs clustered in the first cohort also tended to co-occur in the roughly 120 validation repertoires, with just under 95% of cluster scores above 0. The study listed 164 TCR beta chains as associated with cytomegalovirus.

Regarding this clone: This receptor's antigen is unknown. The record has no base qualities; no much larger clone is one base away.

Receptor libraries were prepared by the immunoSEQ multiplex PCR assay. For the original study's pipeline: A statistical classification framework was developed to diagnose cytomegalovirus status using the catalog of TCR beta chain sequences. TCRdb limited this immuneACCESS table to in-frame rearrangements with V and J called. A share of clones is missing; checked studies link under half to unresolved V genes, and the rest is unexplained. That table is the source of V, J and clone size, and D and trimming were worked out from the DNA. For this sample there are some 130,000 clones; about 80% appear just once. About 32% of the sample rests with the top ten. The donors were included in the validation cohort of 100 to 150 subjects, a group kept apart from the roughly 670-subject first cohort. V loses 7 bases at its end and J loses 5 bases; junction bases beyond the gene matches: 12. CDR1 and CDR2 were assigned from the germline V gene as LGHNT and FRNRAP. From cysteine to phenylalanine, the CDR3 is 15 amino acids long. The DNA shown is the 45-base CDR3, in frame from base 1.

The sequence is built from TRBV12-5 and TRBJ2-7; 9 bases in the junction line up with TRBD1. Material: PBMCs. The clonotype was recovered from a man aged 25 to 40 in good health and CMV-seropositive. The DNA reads TGTGCTAGTGTTGCATCCGGGACAGGGTTCAACGAGCAGTACTTC. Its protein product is CASVASGTGFNEQYF. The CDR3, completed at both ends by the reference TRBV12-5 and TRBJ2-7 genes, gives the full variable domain DARVTQTPRHKVTEMGQEVTMRCQPILGHNTVFWYRQTMMQGLELLAYFRNRAPLDDSGMPKDRFSAEMPDATLATLKIQPSEPRDSAVYFCASVASGTGFNEQYFGPGTRLTVT.